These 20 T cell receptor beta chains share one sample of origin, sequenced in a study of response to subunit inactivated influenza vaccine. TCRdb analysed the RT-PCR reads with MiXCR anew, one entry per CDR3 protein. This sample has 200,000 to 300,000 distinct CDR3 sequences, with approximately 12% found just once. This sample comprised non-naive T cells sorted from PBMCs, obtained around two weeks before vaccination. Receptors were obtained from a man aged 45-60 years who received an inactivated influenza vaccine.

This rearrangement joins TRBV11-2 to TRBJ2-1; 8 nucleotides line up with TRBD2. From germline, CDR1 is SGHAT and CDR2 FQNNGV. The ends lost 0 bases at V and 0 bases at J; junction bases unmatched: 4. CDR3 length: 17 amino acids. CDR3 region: CASSLDRGTSSYNEQFF. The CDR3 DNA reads TGTGCCAGCAGCTTAGATCGGGGGACTAGCTCCTACAATGAGCAGTTCTTC.

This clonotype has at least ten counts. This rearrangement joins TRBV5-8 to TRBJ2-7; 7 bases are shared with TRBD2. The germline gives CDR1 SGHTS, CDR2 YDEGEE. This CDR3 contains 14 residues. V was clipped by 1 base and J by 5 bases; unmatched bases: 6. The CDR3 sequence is CASSLRGERHEQYF. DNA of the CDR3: TGTGCCAGCAGCTTGCGGGGGGAAAGGCACGAGCAGTACTTC.

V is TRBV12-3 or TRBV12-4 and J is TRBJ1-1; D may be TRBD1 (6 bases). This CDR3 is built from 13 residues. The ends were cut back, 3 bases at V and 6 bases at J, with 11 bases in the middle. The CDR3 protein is CASSFGGFAEAFF. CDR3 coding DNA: TGTGCCAGCAGTTTTGGGGGCTTCGCTGAAGCTTTCTTT.

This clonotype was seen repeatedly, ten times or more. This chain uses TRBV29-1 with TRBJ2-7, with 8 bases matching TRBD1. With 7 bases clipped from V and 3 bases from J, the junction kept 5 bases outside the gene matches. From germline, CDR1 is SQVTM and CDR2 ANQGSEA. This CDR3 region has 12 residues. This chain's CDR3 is CSAQDRVYEQYF. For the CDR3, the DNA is TGCAGCGCCCAGGACAGGGTCTACGAGCAGTACTTC.

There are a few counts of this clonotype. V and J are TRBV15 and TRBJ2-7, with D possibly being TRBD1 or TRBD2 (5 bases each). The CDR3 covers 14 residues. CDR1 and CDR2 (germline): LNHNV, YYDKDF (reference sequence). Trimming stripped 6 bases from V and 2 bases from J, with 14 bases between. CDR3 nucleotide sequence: TGTGCCACCAGTAAAACCGGGACCACCTACGAGCAGTACTTC. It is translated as CATSKTGTTYEQYF.

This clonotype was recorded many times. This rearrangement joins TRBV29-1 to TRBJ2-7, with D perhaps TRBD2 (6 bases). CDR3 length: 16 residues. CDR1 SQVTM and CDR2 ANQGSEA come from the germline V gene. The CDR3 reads CVGGSWVGGNVYEQYF. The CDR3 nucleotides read TGCGTTGGAGGAAGTTGGGTGGGAGGAAACGTCTACGAGCAGTACTTC.

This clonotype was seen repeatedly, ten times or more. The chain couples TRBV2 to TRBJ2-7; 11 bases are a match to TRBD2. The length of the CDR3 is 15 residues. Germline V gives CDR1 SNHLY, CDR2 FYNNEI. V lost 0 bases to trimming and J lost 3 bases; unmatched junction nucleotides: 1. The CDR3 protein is CASSEAGTSGYEQYF. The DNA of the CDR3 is TGTGCCAGCAGTGAAGCGGGGACTAGCGGCTACGAGCAGTACTTC. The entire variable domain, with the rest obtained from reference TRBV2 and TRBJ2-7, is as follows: EPEVTQTPSHQVTQMGQEVILRCVPISNHLYFYWYRQILGQKVEFLVSFYNNEISEKSEIFDDQFSVERPDGSNFTLKIRSTKLEDSAMYFCASSEAGTSGYEQYFGPGTRLTVT.

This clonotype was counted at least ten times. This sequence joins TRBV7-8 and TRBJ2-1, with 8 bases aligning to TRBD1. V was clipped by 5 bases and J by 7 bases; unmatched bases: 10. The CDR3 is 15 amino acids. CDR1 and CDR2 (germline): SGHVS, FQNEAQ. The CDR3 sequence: CASSIDRGGPNEQFF. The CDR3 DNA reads TGTGCCAGCAGCATAGACAGGGGTGGACCTAATGAGCAGTTCTTC. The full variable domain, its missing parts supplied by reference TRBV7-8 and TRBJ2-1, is GAGVSQSPRYKVAKRGQDVALRCDPISGHVSLFWYQQALGQGPEFLTYFQNEAQLDKSGLPSDRFFAERPEGSVSTLKIQRTQQEDSAVYLCASSIDRGGPNEQFFGPGTRLTVL.

The CDR3 sequence is CASSPRGPGEKLFF. CDR3 DNA: TGTGCCAGCAGTCCCAGGGGGCCGGGTGAAAAACTGTTTTTT. The V gene is TRBV6-1, the J gene TRBJ1-4; 8 nucleotides align to TRBD1. V was clipped by 5 bases and J by 7 bases; unmatched bases: 6. The CDR3 spans 14 residues. Germline V gene lookup returns CDR1 MNHNS and CDR2 SASEGT.

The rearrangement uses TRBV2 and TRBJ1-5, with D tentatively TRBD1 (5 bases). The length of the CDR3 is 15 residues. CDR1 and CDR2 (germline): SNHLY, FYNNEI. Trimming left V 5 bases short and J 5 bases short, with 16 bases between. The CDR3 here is CASSRIGTQYQPQHF. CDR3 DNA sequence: TGTGCCAGCAGTCGAATCGGGACCCAATATCAGCCCCAGCATTTT. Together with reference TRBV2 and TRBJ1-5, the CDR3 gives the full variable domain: EPEVTQTPSHQVTQMGQEVILRCVPISNHLYFYWYRQILGQKVEFLVSFYNNEISEKSEIFDDQFSVERPDGSNFTLKIRSTKLEDSAMYFCASSRIGTQYQPQHFGDGTRLSIL.

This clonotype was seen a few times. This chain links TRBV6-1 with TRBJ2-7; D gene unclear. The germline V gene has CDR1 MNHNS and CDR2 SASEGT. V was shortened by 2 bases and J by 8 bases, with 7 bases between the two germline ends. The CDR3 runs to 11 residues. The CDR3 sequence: CASSENRKQYF. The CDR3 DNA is TGTGCCAGCAGTGAAAACAGAAAGCAGTACTTC.

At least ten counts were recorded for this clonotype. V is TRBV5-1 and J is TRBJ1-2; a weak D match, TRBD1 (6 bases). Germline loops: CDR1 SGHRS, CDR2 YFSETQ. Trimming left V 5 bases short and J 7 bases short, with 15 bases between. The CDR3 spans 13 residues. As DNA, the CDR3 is TGCGCCAGCAGTCCTCGGGGGCCGGGTGGCTACACCTTC. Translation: CASSPRGPGGYTF.

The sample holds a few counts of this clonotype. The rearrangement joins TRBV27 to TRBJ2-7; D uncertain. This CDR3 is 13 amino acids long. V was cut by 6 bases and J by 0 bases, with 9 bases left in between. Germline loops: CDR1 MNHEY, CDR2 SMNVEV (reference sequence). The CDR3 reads CASRDRVSYEQYF. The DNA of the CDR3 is TGTGCCAGCAGGGATCGGGTCTCCTACGAGCAGTACTTC.

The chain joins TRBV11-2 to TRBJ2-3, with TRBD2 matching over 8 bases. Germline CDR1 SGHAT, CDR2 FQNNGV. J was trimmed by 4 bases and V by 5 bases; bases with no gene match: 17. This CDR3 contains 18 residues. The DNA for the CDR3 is TGTGCCAGCAGCCGAGCCGAACTAGCGGACGGTTTGGCAGATACGCAGTATTTT. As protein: CASSRAELADGLADTQYF.

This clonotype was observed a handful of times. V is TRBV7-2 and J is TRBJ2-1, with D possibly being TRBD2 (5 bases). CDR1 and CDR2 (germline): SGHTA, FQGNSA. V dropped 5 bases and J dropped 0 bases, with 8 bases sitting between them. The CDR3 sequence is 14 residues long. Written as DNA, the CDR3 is TGTGCCAGCAGCCGGGAATTCTCCTACAATGAGCAGTTCTTC. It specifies CASSREFSYNEQFF.

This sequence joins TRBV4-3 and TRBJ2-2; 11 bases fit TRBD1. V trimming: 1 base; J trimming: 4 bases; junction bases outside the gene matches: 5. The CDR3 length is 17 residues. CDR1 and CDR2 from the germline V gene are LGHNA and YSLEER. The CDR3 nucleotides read TGCGCCAGCAGCCAAGTACGCGGGACAGGGGGCACCGGGGAGCTGTTTTTT. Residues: CASSQVRGTGGTGELFF.

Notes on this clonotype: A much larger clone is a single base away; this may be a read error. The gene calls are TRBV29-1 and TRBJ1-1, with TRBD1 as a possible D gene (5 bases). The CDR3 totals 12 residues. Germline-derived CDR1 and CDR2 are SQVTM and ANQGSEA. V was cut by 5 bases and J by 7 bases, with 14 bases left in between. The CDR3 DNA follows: TGCAGCGTTAAAGGCGGGGCCCGTGAAGCTTTCTTT. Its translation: CSVKGGAREAFF.

CDR3 sequence: CASSLLPGGADTQYF. The CDR3, as DNA: TGTGCCAGCAGTTTATTACCGGGGGGCGCGGATACGCAGTATTTT. V and J are TRBV27 and TRBJ2-3; a possible D gene is TRBD2 (7 bases). Trimming took 1 base from V and 6 from J, leaving 14 bases between them. Germline values: CDR1 MNHEY, CDR2 SMNVEV (reference sequence). This CDR3 contains 15 residues.

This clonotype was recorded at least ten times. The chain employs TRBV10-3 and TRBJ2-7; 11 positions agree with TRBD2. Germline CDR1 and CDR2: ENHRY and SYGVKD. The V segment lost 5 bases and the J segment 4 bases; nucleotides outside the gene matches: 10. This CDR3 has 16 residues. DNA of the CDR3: TGTGCCATCAGTTCATTTTTAGCGGGAGGGCCGTACGAGCAGTACTTC. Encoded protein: CAISSFLAGGPYEQYF.

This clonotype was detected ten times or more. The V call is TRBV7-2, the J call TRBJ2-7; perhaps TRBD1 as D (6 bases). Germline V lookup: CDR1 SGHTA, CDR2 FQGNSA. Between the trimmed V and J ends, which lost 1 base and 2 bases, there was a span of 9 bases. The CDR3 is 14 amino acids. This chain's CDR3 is CASSLERTAYEQYF. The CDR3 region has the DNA TGTGCCAGCAGCTTAGAGCGGACAGCCTACGAGCAGTACTTC.